The 20 T cell receptor beta chains reported below all come from one sample, sequenced in a study of T cells in Graves' hyperthyroidism and ophthalmopathy. There were TCR beta CDR3 regions amplified from RNA transcripts. The HTBI primer set drove a first-round RT-PCR of the TCR CDR3. Via MiXCR, TCRdb re-called the multiplex PCR reads, giving one row per CDR3 protein. The sample shows about 560,000 distinct CDR3 sequences, roughly a sixth of them seen only once. Sample: blood. The receptors here all came from a woman aged 18 to 35 with Graves' hyperthyroidism.

This clonotype was counted a few times. A much larger clone is a single base away; this may be a read error. The rearrangement joins TRBV6-1 to TRBJ2-7; D not certain. The CDR3 has 16 residues. V was pared by 0 bases and J by 0 bases, with 12 bases between. The germline V gene has CDR1 MNHNS and CDR2 SASEGT. The CDR3 DNA reads TGTGCCAGCAGTGAAGCTGCGACATCTACCTCCTACGAGCAGTACTTC. It codes for CASSEAATSTSYEQYF.

The V call is TRBV6-1, the J call TRBJ1-1; perhaps TRBD1 as D (6 bases). The germline V gene has CDR1 MNHNS and CDR2 SASEGT. The V and J ends lost 6 bases and 2 bases respectively, with 16 bases between them. The CDR3 runs 15 residues. CDR3 nucleotide sequence: TGTGCCAGCAGACGACTCGGGACATCTAACACTGAAGCTTTCTTT. Protein product: CASRRLGTSNTEAFF.

This clonotype was observed at least ten times. The chain joins TRBV20-1 to TRBJ2-7; TRBD1 might be the D (5 bases). Germline CDR1 is DFQATT and CDR2 is SNEGSKA (reference sequence). The germline V and J ends were trimmed by 2 bases and 6 bases, with 14 bases remaining between them. The length of the CDR3 is 13 residues. CDR3 amino acids: CSARWIRAGEQYF. The CDR3 nucleotides read TGCAGTGCTAGATGGATCAGGGCTGGCGAGCAGTACTTC.

With respect to this clonotype: This may be a read error, as it is one base from a much larger clone. The rearrangement joins TRBV3-1 to TRBJ2-7, with 8 bases that match TRBD1. Germline V gene data show CDR1 as LGHDT and CDR2 as YNNKEL (reference sequence). The CDR3 consists of 15 residues. As DNA, the CDR3 is TGTGCCAGCAGCAACGGACAGGGCAAATTTTACGAGCCGTACTTC. It codes for CASSNGQGKFYEPYF.

This clonotype appeared a few times. The chain is built from TRBV24-1 and TRBJ2-1; D is unresolved. This CDR3 comprises 13 residues. From germline, CDR1 is KGHDR and CDR2 SFDVKD. The ends were cut back, 5 bases at V and 8 bases at J, with 12 bases in the middle. The CDR3 DNA reads TGTGCCACCAGTGCCCTAGAATACCATGAGCAGTTCTTC. Protein product: CATSALEYHEQFF.

This clonotype was counted at least ten times. This chain links TRBV2 with TRBJ2-1; 7 bases align to TRBD2. There are 15 residues in the CDR3. The J segment lost 7 bases and the V segment lost 6 bases, leaving 12 bases of the junction unmatched. Per the germline V gene, CDR1 is SNHLY and CDR2 is FYNNEI. In DNA, the CDR3 is TGTGCCAGCAGGGCAACCGGGACTAATCGTAATGAGCAGTTCTTC. Its protein product is CASRATGTNRNEQFF. The full variable domain, completed using reference TRBV2 and TRBJ2-1, is EPEVTQTPSHQVTQMGQEVILRCVPISNHLYFYWYRQILGQKVEFLVSFYNNEISEKSEIFDDQFSVERPDGSNFTLKIRSTKLEDSAMYFCASRATGTNRNEQFFGPGTRLTVL.

This clonotype was observed many times. V is TRBV2 and J is TRBJ2-1, with D possibly TRBD2 on 7 matching bases. Trimming pared 6 bases from V and 4 bases from J, leaving 13 bases between. The germline CDR1 and CDR2 sequences are SNHLY and FYNNEI. This CDR3 region has 14 residues. The CDR3 region has the DNA TGTGCCAGCAGAGCAGGGGAGGGTTACAATGAGCAGTTCTTC. Residues: CASRAGEGYNEQFF.

This clonotype was recorded a few times. The V call is TRBV20-1, the J call TRBJ1-3; D unresolved. CDR3 length equals 16 residues. V was cut by 0 bases and J by 3 bases, with 15 bases left in between. Germline assignment: CDR1 DFQATT and CDR2 SNEGSKA (reference sequence). The CDR3 region is CSARDFGELSGNTIYF. For the CDR3, the DNA is TGCAGTGCTAGAGATTTCGGGGAACTCAGTGGAAACACCATATATTTT.

The chain joins TRBV12-3 or TRBV12-4 to TRBJ2-1; TRBD2 is a possible D gene (6 bases). The CDR3 spans 14 residues. Between the trimmed V and J ends, which lost 10 bases and 7 bases, there was a span of 20 bases. DNA of the CDR3: TGTGCCATCGACCGACAGCTTGGGAGGAATGAGCAGTTCTTC. This codes for CAIDRQLGRNEQFF.

This clonotype came up many times. The CDR3 DNA reads as TGTGCCATCGGGACAGGGGAGGTGGATACGCAGTATTTT. This encodes CAIGTGEVDTQYF. J is TRBJ2-3 and V is TRBV6-1; TRBD1 matches at 10 bases. Germline V gene sequence: CDR1 MNHNS, CDR2 SASEGT. The CDR3 extends over 13 amino acids. Trimming cost V 10 bases and J 6 bases; bases outside gene matches: 7.

In this sample, this clonotype turned up a few times. The chain carries TRBV18 and TRBJ2-5, with 7 bases identical to TRBD1. Germline-derived CDR1 and CDR2 are KGHSH and LQKENI. V shed 4 bases and J 8 bases; nucleotides not matched to a gene: 16. This CDR3 has 16 residues. The CDR3 coding sequence is TGTGCCAGCTCACACAGGACAGGCCCCGGGCTAGACACCCAGTACTTC. Translation: CASSHRTGPGLDTQYF.

This clonotype was counted between two and nine times. This chain connects TRBV9 to TRBJ1-1; perhaps TRBD1 as D (6 bases). The germline CDR1 and CDR2 sequences are SGDLS and YYNGEE. V shed 1 base and J shed 1 base, with 11 bases lying between them. There are 15 residues in the CDR3. The CDR3 DNA is TGTGCCAGCAGCGTAAACCCGGGACAGAACACTGAAGCTTTCTTT. Translated: CASSVNPGQNTEAFF.

This clonotype appeared many times. V usage is TRBV12-3 or TRBV12-4 and J usage is TRBJ1-5; no definite D call. V lost 4 bases and J 6 bases, leaving 13 bases between the germline ends. The CDR3 consists of 14 residues. The CDR3 DNA is TGTGCCAGCAGTTACGGGGATGTACGTCAGCCCCAGCATTTT. It codes for CASSYGDVRQPQHF.

V and J are TRBV20-1 and TRBJ1-6; D gene ambiguous. CDR3 length: 12 amino acids. V dropped 3 bases and J dropped 8 bases, with 8 bases sitting between them. CDR1 is DFQATT and CDR2 is SNEGSKA in the germline V gene (reference sequence). Written as DNA, the CDR3 is TGCAGTGCTAGGTTTAACGATTCACCCCTCCACTTT. Amino acids: CSARFNDSPLHF.

The sample holds a few counts of this clonotype. This chain connects TRBV7-8 to TRBJ2-2; D may correspond to TRBD1 or TRBD2 (6 bases each). This CDR3 has 16 amino acids. The ends were cut back, 8 bases at V and 0 bases at J, with 16 bases in the middle. Germline values: CDR1 SGHVS, CDR2 FQNEAQ. The CDR3 here is CASAYWGAPNTGELFF. The CDR3 coding sequence is TGTGCCAGCGCTTACTGGGGGGCCCCGAACACCGGGGAGCTGTTTTTT.

This clonotype was detected many times. The chain uses TRBV20-1 and TRBJ2-7; D not resolved. With 4 bases removed from V and 1 base from J, the gap between germline ends came to 5 bases. The CDR3 has 11 residues. Germline values: CDR1 DFQATT, CDR2 SNEGSKA (reference sequence). The CDR3 coding sequence is TGCAGTGCTACATCATCCTACGAGCAGTACTTC. Its protein product is CSATSSYEQYF.

This clonotype was counted between two and nine times. This chain connects TRBV5-1 to TRBJ2-6; 10 bases match TRBD1. The germline V gene has CDR1 SGHRS and CDR2 YFSETQ. The CDR3 is 18 residues long. V was clipped by 3 bases and J by 1 base; unmatched bases: 7. The CDR3 nucleotides are TGCGCCAGCAGCTCTCCGGGACAGGGGACGTCTGGGGCCAACGTCCTGACTTTC. Amino acids: CASSSPGQGTSGANVLTF.

The table lists this clonotype with many counts. The chain employs TRBV5-1 and TRBJ2-2; D not certain. CDR1 is SGHRS, CDR2 YFSETQ, per germline. Between the trimmed V and J ends, which lost 2 bases and 6 bases, there was a span of 8 bases. This CDR3 comprises 13 residues. CDR3 loop: CASSFMGPGELFF. CDR3 coding DNA: TGCGCCAGCAGCTTTATGGGTCCCGGGGAGCTGTTTTTT.

The chain couples TRBV20-1 to TRBJ1-5, with a possible D match to TRBD1 (5 bases). V was clipped by 1 base and J by 6 bases, with 16 bases between them. Looked up from germline, CDR1 is DFQATT and CDR2 is SNEGSKA (reference sequence). The CDR3 totals 15 residues. The CDR3 nucleotides are TGCAGTGCTAGAGTCCCCGGGACTCAAGGTCAGCCCCAGCATTTT. Translating it yields CSARVPGTQGQPQHF.

Many counts were recorded for this clonotype. The genes are TRBV27 and TRBJ2-7, with no clear D. Looked up from germline, CDR1 is MNHEY and CDR2 is SMNVEV (reference sequence). V was shortened by 5 bases and J by 0 bases, with 8 bases between the two germline ends. This CDR3 has 13 amino acids. CDR3: CASSGLFSYEQYF. CDR3 DNA: TGTGCCAGCAGTGGGCTCTTCTCCTACGAGCAGTACTTC.